These 20 T cell receptor beta chains were all obtained from the same sample, sequenced in a study of T cell repertoires in cytomegalovirus infection. TCRdb called the reads again in MiXCR, with one record for every CDR3 protein. The sample lists roughly 860,000 distinct CDR3 sequences, 32% occurring once. Antigens of these TCRs are unknown. This specimen consisted of cultured CD8+ T cells from PBMCs, obtained from culture after CMV antigen stimulation. All receptors derive from a human donor in good health (CMV status not recorded). Some clones in this sample may be carry-over from other donors' samples.

This clonotype turned up a few times. The chain combines TRBV6-5 with TRBJ2-3; 16 bases are a match to TRBD2. The germline gives CDR1 MNHEY, CDR2 SVGAGI. This CDR3 spans 20 amino acids. Trimming took 5 bases from V and 1 from J; bases not matched to a gene: 12. CDR3 residues: CASSPSGTSGGAPGTDTQYF. The DNA of the CDR3 is TGTGCCAGCAGTCCTTCCGGGACTAGCGGGGGGGCACCCGGCACAGATACGCAGTATTTT.

J is TRBJ1-4 and V is TRBV4-1; no clear D. CDR1 is MGHRA, CDR2 YSYEKL, per germline. There are 16 residues in the CDR3. V dropped 5 bases and J dropped 6 bases, with 19 bases sitting between them. The CDR3 protein is CASSLRAGNGDEKLFF. The CDR3 DNA sequence: TGCGCCAGCAGCTTAAGGGCCGGAAACGGGGATGAAAAACTGTTTTTT.

The CDR3, as DNA: TGTGCCAGCAGTTATGGGGTCTTCGGCACTGAAGCTTTCTTT. Translating gives CASSYGVFGTEAFF. The J gene is TRBJ1-1, the V gene TRBV6-2 or TRBV6-3; no clear D. V lost 3 bases and J 4 bases, leaving 12 bases between the germline ends. Germline CDR1 is MNHEY and CDR2 is SVGEGT. The CDR3 has 14 residues.

V is TRBV28 and J is TRBJ2-3; TRBD1 agrees at 9 bases. This CDR3 region has 17 residues. Germline lookup yields CDR1 MDHEN and CDR2 SYDVKM. With 5 bases clipped from V and 2 bases from J, the junction kept 11 bases outside the gene matches. CDR3 protein: CASSPTLGQGDTDTQYF. The CDR3 DNA follows: TGTGCCAGCAGTCCGACTCTGGGACAGGGAGACACAGATACGCAGTATTTT.

The chain carries TRBV4-2 and TRBJ2-3; D possibly corresponds to TRBD2 (6 bases). The CDR3 extends over 15 amino acids. The germline V and J ends were trimmed by 1 base and 6 bases, with 14 bases remaining between them. Germline V lookup: CDR1 LGHNA, CDR2 YNFKEQ. The CDR3 protein is CASSQAPSVLDTQYF. The CDR3 coding sequence is TGTGCCAGCAGCCAAGCCCCTAGCGTGTTGGATACGCAGTATTTT.

The V and J genes are TRBV6-2 or TRBV6-3 and TRBJ1-1; 9 bases map to TRBD1. The CDR3 has 14 amino acids. The trim removed 7 bases at V and 3 bases at J, leaving 6 bases unmatched. Germline CDR1 is MNHEY and CDR2 is SVGEGT. CDR3 nucleotide sequence: TGTGCCAGCACTTGGACAGGGGTGGACACTGAAGCTTTCTTT. Translated, it gives CASTWTGVDTEAFF.

The V gene is TRBV4-1, the J gene TRBJ1-1, with a tentative D call TRBD1 (5 bases). V lost 4 bases, J lost 2 bases, and 14 bases lay in between. CDR1 and CDR2 (germline): MGHRA, YSYEKL. The CDR3 extends over 15 amino acids. CDR3 bases: TGCGCCAGCAGCCTCCAAGTCAGGGAAAACACTGAAGCTTTCTTT. Amino acid sequence: CASSLQVRENTEAFF.

This rearrangement joins TRBV6-2 or TRBV6-3 to TRBJ2-7; TRBD1 agrees at 7 bases. The germline gives CDR1 MNHEY, CDR2 SVGEGT. J lost 0 bases, V lost 5 bases, and 10 bases had no gene match. The CDR3 covers 16 residues. CDR3 coding DNA: TGTGCCAGCAGTCTGGACAGGCGGATTAGCTCCTACGAGCAGTACGTC. Translating gives CASSLDRRISSYEQYV.

The sample holds one count of this clonotype. The J gene is TRBJ1-4, the V gene TRBV5-4; 11 nucleotides line up with TRBD1. V lost 0 bases, J lost 2 bases, and 6 bases stayed unmatched. The V gene's germline CDR1 is SGHNT and CDR2 YYREEE (reference sequence). This CDR3 region has 18 residues. CDR3 bases: TGTGCCAGCAGCTTGGGGACAGGGGGCGCATCCACTAATGAAAAACTGTTTTTT. Protein: CASSLGTGGASTNEKLFF.

The J gene is TRBJ2-1, the V gene TRBV19; TRBD1 matches at 8 bases. The CDR3 has 15 residues. Per the germline V gene, CDR1 is LNHDA and CDR2 is SQIVND (reference sequence). V dropped 6 bases and J dropped 0; count of bases not matched to a gene: 4. The CDR3 spells CASSTGGSSYNEQFF. DNA for the CDR3: TGTGCCAGTAGCACAGGGGGAAGCTCCTACAATGAGCAGTTCTTC.

This clonotype came up a few times. The CDR3 loop is CASSIRDSSTDTQYF. The CDR3 DNA is TGTGCCAGCAGCATCCGGGACAGTAGCACAGATACGCAGTATTTT. The rearrangement joins TRBV7-9 to TRBJ2-3; 7 positions agree with TRBD1. Germline CDR1 and CDR2: SEHNR and FQNEAQ (reference sequence). CDR3 length: 15 amino acids. V shed 5 bases and J 0 bases; nucleotides not matched to a gene: 5.

This clonotype was detected a few times. The chain has TRBV7-3 and TRBJ2-1, with 8 bases matching TRBD2. CDR1 and CDR2 from the germline V gene are SGHTA and FQGTGA. Unmatched junction bases numbered 8, after V lost 3 bases and J lost 7 bases. The CDR3 is 15 residues long. In nucleotides, the CDR3 is TGTGCCAGCAGCTTCATCGGGGGGGGTTGGAATGAGCAGTTCTTC. Its protein product is CASSFIGGGWNEQFF.

In its sample, this clonotype was seen a few times. This chain links TRBV5-5 with TRBJ2-7, with 7 bases lining up with TRBD1. Germline lookup yields CDR1 SGHKS and CDR2 YYEKEE (reference sequence). This CDR3 contains 16 residues. V lost 2 bases and J lost 3; bases outside the gene matches: 11. The CDR3 loop reads CASSFLGQVPYYEQYF. The DNA for the CDR3 is TGTGCCAGCAGCTTCCTAGGACAGGTACCGTACTACGAGCAGTACTTC.

V and J are TRBV15 and TRBJ1-1, with TRBD1 matching over 8 bases. This CDR3 region has 14 residues. Germline V gene lookup returns CDR1 LNHNV and CDR2 YYDKDF (reference sequence). V was clipped by 9 bases and J by 3 bases; unmatched bases: 9. The CDR3 region is CATYPKQGDTEAFF. CDR3 DNA sequence: TGTGCCACTTACCCCAAACAGGGGGACACTGAAGCTTTCTTT. The variable domain in full, completed from reference TRBV15 and TRBJ1-1, reads DAMVIQNPRYQVTQFGKPVTLSCSQTLNHNVMYWYQQKSSQAPKLLFHYYDKDFNNEADTPDNFQSRRPNTSFCFLDIRSPGLGDTAMYLCATYPKQGDTEAFFGQGTRLTVV.

Many counts were recorded for this clonotype. The CDR3 spells CASSSAGTYGYTF. CDR3 nucleotides: TGTGCCAGCAGTTCGGCAGGGACCTATGGCTACACCTTC. This chain connects TRBV12-3 or TRBV12-4 to TRBJ1-2; a possible D gene is TRBD1 (5 bases). The V end was cut by 4 bases, the J end by 4 bases, with 10 bases between. CDR3 length equals 13 residues.

This clonotype was detected only a few times. The V gene is TRBV7-8, the J gene TRBJ2-5; 7 bases agree with TRBD1. Germline assignment: CDR1 SGHVS and CDR2 FQNEAQ. The CDR3 has 14 amino acids. The junction had 3 bases not matched to a gene; V was cut back by 5 bases and J by 0 bases. CDR3 residues: CASSETGYQETQYF. The CDR3 coding sequence is TGTGCCAGCAGCGAGACAGGGTACCAAGAGACCCAGTACTTC. The entire variable domain, with the rest obtained from reference TRBV7-8 and TRBJ2-5, is as follows: GAGVSQSPRYKVAKRGQDVALRCDPISGHVSLFWYQQALGQGPEFLTYFQNEAQLDKSGLPSDRFFAERPEGSVSTLKIQRTQQEDSAVYLCASSETGYQETQYFGPGTRLLVL.

As concerns this clonotype: Germline and junction disagree at one end, which may indicate a read error. The CDR3 here is CVSSQDLNYLQAGRYQETQYF. The CDR3 coding sequence is TGTGTCAGCAGCCAAGATCTGAATTACCTCCAAGCGGGGCGGTACCAAGAGACCCAGTACTTC. The gene calls are TRBV3-1 and TRBJ2-5, with 7 bases fitting TRBD2. There are 21 residues in the CDR3. Germline loops: CDR1 LGHDT, CDR2 YNNKEL (reference sequence).

The gene calls are TRBV25-1 and TRBJ1-6; D uncertain. Trimming took 10 bases from V and 0 from J, leaving 13 bases between them. Per the germline V gene, CDR1 is MGHDK and CDR2 is SYGVNS. The CDR3 contains 15 residues. CDR3 loop: CATQGLSSYNSPLHF. The CDR3 DNA follows: TGTGCCACTCAAGGGCTGAGCTCCTATAATTCACCCCTCCACTTT. The entire variable domain, with the rest obtained from reference TRBV25-1 and TRBJ1-6, is as follows: EADIYQTPRYLVIGTGKKITLECSQTMGHDKMYWYQQDPGMELHLIHYSYGVNSTEKGDLSSESTVSRIRTEHFPLTLESARPSHTSQYLCATQGLSSYNSPLHFGNGTRLTVT.

The CDR3 here is CASSQYRGSEQYV. CDR3 nucleotides: TGCGCCAGCAGCCAATACAGGGGATCCGAGCAGTACGTC. The chain employs TRBV4-1 and TRBJ2-7; 7 bases are shared with TRBD1. This CDR3 has 13 residues. Germline V gene data show CDR1 as MGHRA and CDR2 as YSYEKL. V lost 2 bases and J lost 6; bases outside the gene matches: 4.

CDR3 bases: TGTGCCATCATGCGTCCGGACAGCCCGGGAGAGAATGAGCAGTTCTTC. Translation: CAIMRPDSPGENEQFF. The chain couples TRBV10-3 to TRBJ2-1, with D possibly called TRBD1 or TRBD2 (6 bases each). Germline V CDR1 and CDR2: ENHRY, SYGVKD. The CDR3 consists of 16 residues. Between the trimmed V and J ends, which lost 7 bases and 7 bases, there was a span of 23 bases.